What follows are 25 T cell receptor beta chains derived from one specimen sequenced in a study of cytomegalovirus exposure and HLA in healthy donors. Primers included in the PCR were 60 Vbeta and 13 Jbeta primers. The protocol was immunoSEQ multiplex PCR, while the TCRdb copy is restricted to in-frame clones and leaves out a portion. The profile shows roughly 200,000 clones, 78% of them singletons. The sequencing input was PBMCs. Every receptor here comes from a female donor in good health and CMV-seronegative.

This clone has only a few counts. V gene TRBV5-1 combines with J gene TRBJ2-1; 10 nucleotides align to TRBD2. The CDR3 is 15 residues long. Germline V CDR1 and CDR2: SGHRS, YFSETQ. V lost 4 bases, J lost 6 bases, and 7 bases stayed unmatched. Here the CDR3 reads CASSISGGPLNEQFF. CDR3 coding DNA: TGCGCCAGCAGCATTAGCGGGGGGCCCCTCAATGAGCAGTTCTTC.

The chain is built from TRBV28 and TRBJ2-7, with D perhaps TRBD1 (5 bases). The CDR3 covers 14 residues. V lost 2 bases and J 1 base, leaving 9 bases between the germline ends. The germline gives CDR1 MDHEN, CDR2 SYDVKM. CDR3 loop: CASSLRQGSYEQYF. In nucleotides, the CDR3 is TGTGCCAGCAGTTTACGCCAGGGATCCTACGAGCAGTACTTC. Together with reference TRBV28 and TRBJ2-7, the CDR3 gives the full variable domain: DVKVTQSSRYLVKRTGEKVFLECVQDMDHENMFWYRQDPGLGLRLIYFSYDVKMKEKGDIPEGYSVSREKKERFSLILESASTNQTSMYLCASSLRQGSYEQYFGPGTRLTVT.

The chain recombines TRBV6-1 with TRBJ1-4, with a weak D call TRBD1 (6 bases). This CDR3 has 14 amino acids. V lost 4 bases and J 8 bases, leaving 14 bases between the germline ends. CDR1 MNHNS and CDR2 SASEGT come from the germline V gene. CDR3 DNA: TGTGCCAGCAGTGGGTACAGGGAGCGGGAAAAACTGTTTTTT. It yields the protein CASSGYREREKLFF.

The rearrangement joins TRBV11-3 to TRBJ1-6, with D unclear. The CDR3 has 16 residues. Trimming removed 4 bases at V and 3 bases at J, with 13 bases between. CDR1 and CDR2 from the germline V gene are SGHNT and YENEEA. The CDR3 nucleotides are TGTGCCAGCAGCTCTCGACCCGAGGGCTATAATTCACCCCTCCACTTT. It yields the protein CASSSRPEGYNSPLHF.

The V gene is TRBV5-1, the J gene TRBJ2-3; weak D call: TRBD1 (7 bases). The ends were cut back, 5 bases at V and 4 bases at J, with 14 bases in the middle. The CDR3 length is 14 residues. CDR1 SGHRS and CDR2 YFSETQ come from the germline V gene. The CDR3 DNA sequence: TGCGCCAGCAGGGTTGGAGGGGGCCCAGATACGCAGTATTTT. This encodes CASRVGGGPDTQYF.

As regards this clone: Other nucleotide sequences in the sample specify the same CDR3. The chain recombines TRBV19 with TRBJ2-7; 7 nucleotides align to TRBD1. Germline V gene sequence: CDR1 LNHDA, CDR2 SQIVND (reference sequence). J was trimmed by 2 bases and V by 3 bases; bases with no gene match: 1. CDR3 size: 13 residues. CDR3 bases: TGTGCCAGTAGTATGGACAGGACCTACGAGCAGTACTTC. Protein: CASSMDRTYEQYF.

The chain has TRBV9 and TRBJ2-7, with D possibly being TRBD1 (6 bases). The germline V gene has CDR1 SGDLS and CDR2 YYNGEE. The CDR3 has 14 residues. V was clipped by 2 bases and J by 2 bases, with 11 bases between them. CDR3: CASSVSQGTYEQYF. Written as DNA, the CDR3 is TGTGCCAGCAGCGTTTCCCAGGGGACCTACGAGCAGTACTTC.

This chain uses TRBV2 with TRBJ2-7; D unresolved. The CDR3 loop spans 12 amino acids. The germline V gene encodes CDR1 SNHLY and CDR2 FYNNEI. V dropped 2 bases and J dropped 7 bases, with 9 bases sitting between them. The CDR3 sequence is CASSESTREQYF. DNA for the CDR3: TGTGCCAGCAGTGAATCCACTCGGGAGCAGTACTTC.

V is TRBV5-1 and J is TRBJ2-1; 7 bases map to TRBD1. CDR1 SGHRS and CDR2 YFSETQ come from the germline V gene. V was clipped by 4 bases and J by 0 bases; unmatched bases: 7. This CDR3 spans 16 amino acids. This CDR3 is CASSPDRASSYNEQFF. CDR3 DNA: TGCGCCAGCAGCCCTGACAGGGCTAGCTCCTACAATGAGCAGTTCTTC.

The chain combines TRBV9 with TRBJ2-3, with D perhaps TRBD1 (5 bases). The CDR3 runs 15 residues. V lost 1 base, J lost 2 bases, and 11 bases lay in between. Germline loops: CDR1 SGDLS, CDR2 YYNGEE. The CDR3 region is CASSVQGYHTDTQYF. CDR3 nucleotide sequence: TGTGCCAGCAGCGTACAGGGTTACCACACAGATACGCAGTATTTT.

The V call is TRBV6-5, the J call TRBJ1-4; 9 bases fit TRBD1. CDR3 length: 15 residues. Losses at the gene ends were 6 bases for V and 8 bases for J; bases not matched to a gene: 10. Germline V gene lookup returns CDR1 MNHEY and CDR2 SVGAGI. CDR3 bases: TGTGCCAGCAGCCGAACTCCGACAGGGGGGGAAAAACTGTTTTTT. Translating gives CASSRTPTGGEKLFF.

V and J are TRBV28 and TRBJ1-4; the D gene is possibly TRBD1 (6 bases). Trimming shortened V by 4 bases and J by 4 bases, and 10 bases separated the two germline ends. Germline CDR1 MDHEN, CDR2 SYDVKM. This CDR3 spans 14 amino acids. CDR3 in DNA: TGTGCCAGCAGTTCCGGACAGAGTAATGAAAAACTGTTTTTT. This sequence encodes CASSSGQSNEKLFF.

Concerning this clone: One end of the junction fails to match germline, which may point to a read error. This chain joins TRBV29-1 and TRBJ2-3, with 12 bases fitting TRBD2. The CDR3 is made up of 14 amino acids. Germline CDR1 reads SQVTM; CDR2 reads ANQGSEA. CDR3 DNA: TGCAGCGCAGGACTAGCGGGAAGCACAAATACGCAGTATTTT. It encodes CSAGLAGSTNTQYF.

This clone appeared a few times. The rearrangement links TRBV27 to TRBJ1-1, with TRBD1 as a possible D gene (5 bases). Germline lookup yields CDR1 MNHEY and CDR2 SMNVEV (reference sequence). V was trimmed by 6 bases and J by 0 bases, leaving 14 bases between them. The CDR3 covers 15 residues. For the CDR3, the DNA is TGTGCCAGCAGGCCCAGGGTGGGGATGAACACTGAAGCTTTCTTT. It translates to CASRPRVGMNTEAFF.

The rearrangement uses TRBV4-3 and TRBJ2-7; D might be TRBD2 (6 bases). Per germline, CDR1 LGHNA and CDR2 YSLEER. Trimming removed 0 bases at V and 2 bases at J, with 11 bases between. CDR3 size: 15 residues. The CDR3 region is CASSQEWRETYEQYF. As DNA, the CDR3 is TGCGCCAGCAGCCAAGAATGGAGGGAGACCTACGAGCAGTACTTC.

This chain uses TRBV7-9 with TRBJ2-3; 13 bases map to TRBD2. Trimming cost V 5 bases and J 7 bases; bases outside gene matches: 9. The germline gives CDR1 SEHNR, CDR2 FQNEAQ (reference sequence). The CDR3 sequence is 16 residues long. The CDR3 region is CASSPRTSGGINTQYF. The CDR3 DNA is TGTGCCAGCAGCCCCCGGACTAGCGGGGGAATTAATACGCAGTATTTT.

The gene calls are TRBV7-9 and TRBJ2-7; 13 bases fit TRBD2. Per the germline V gene, CDR1 is SEHNR and CDR2 is FQNEAQ (reference sequence). There are 15 residues in the CDR3. The J segment lost 1 base and the V segment lost 5 bases, leaving 2 bases of the junction unmatched. The CDR3 spells CASSVGLAGSYEQYF. As DNA, the CDR3 is TGTGCCAGCAGCGTGGGACTAGCGGGATCCTACGAGCAGTACTTC.

The chain employs TRBV19 and TRBJ2-6; TRBD2 is a possible D gene (7 bases). The CDR3 sequence is 17 residues long. Germline V gene lookup returns CDR1 LNHDA and CDR2 SQIVND (reference sequence). Trimming removed 4 bases at V and 2 bases at J, with 15 bases between. For the CDR3, the DNA is TGTGCCAGTAGTACAGGCGGGGGCGCGGCTGGGGCCAACGTCCTGACTTTC. Residues: CASSTGGGAAGANVLTF.

The V and J genes are TRBV10-2 and TRBJ2-1, with D unresolved. With 5 bases removed from V and 10 bases from J, the gap between germline ends came to 6 bases. Germline lookup yields CDR1 WSHSY and CDR2 SAAADI. The CDR3 consists of 10 residues. CDR3 sequence (DNA): TGCGCCAGCAGTACACGAGAGCAGTTCTTC. Translating it yields CASSTREQFF.

The V and J genes are TRBV7-9 and TRBJ1-1, with TRBD1 matching over 8 bases. Trimming at V came to 3 bases and at J to 4 bases, leaving 4 bases not matched to a gene. The CDR3 spans 14 residues. Looked up from germline, CDR1 is SEHNR and CDR2 is FQNEAQ (reference sequence). CDR3 in DNA: TGTGCCAGCAGCTTGGCAGGGGGCCTCACTGAAGCTTTCTTT. Translation gives CASSLAGGLTEAFF.

V usage is TRBV28 and J usage is TRBJ1-2; 9 positions agree with TRBD1. The CDR3 sequence is 13 residues long. V lost 5 bases and J lost 8; bases outside the gene matches: 6. The germline gives CDR1 MDHEN, CDR2 SYDVKM. The CDR3 is CASSAGQGGGYTF. The CDR3 DNA is TGTGCCAGCAGTGCGGGACAGGGTGGCGGCTACACCTTC.

V gene TRBV28 combines with J gene TRBJ1-2; 10 bases match TRBD1. There are 12 residues in the CDR3. V was clipped by 7 bases and J by 10 bases; unmatched bases: 6. The germline gives CDR1 MDHEN, CDR2 SYDVKM. The CDR3 coding sequence is TGTGCCAGCACCACCGGGACAGGGGACTACACCTTC. It yields the protein CASTTGTGDYTF.

The chain has TRBV28 and TRBJ1-1; possibly TRBD1 for D (5 bases). The V and J ends lost 8 bases and 1 base respectively, with 17 bases between them. CDR1 and CDR2 (germline): MDHEN, SYDVKM. The CDR3 sequence is 15 residues long. CDR3 nucleotide sequence: TGTGCCAGCGATAAGGGGCAGGGCGGGAACACTGAAGCTTTCTTT. This translates into CASDKGQGGNTEAFF.

The chain uses TRBV2 and TRBJ1-1; D may be TRBD1 (6 bases). V lost 7 bases, J lost 1 base, and 16 bases lay in between. The CDR3 consists of 15 residues. Germline V lookup: CDR1 SNHLY, CDR2 FYNNEI. The CDR3 bases are TGTGCCAGCACCCAAGAGGGGGAGACGAACACTGAAGCTTTCTTT. It yields the protein CASTQEGETNTEAFF.

This clone has only a few counts. The rearrangement uses TRBV7-8 and TRBJ2-7; D gene uncertain. Deletions cut 5 bases from V and 2 bases from J, with 10 bases between. The CDR3 is made up of 13 amino acids. Germline V gene sequence: CDR1 SGHVS, CDR2 FQNEAQ. The CDR3 spells CASSPPTPYEQYF. The DNA for the CDR3 is TGTGCCAGCAGCCCCCCGACTCCCTACGAGCAGTACTTC.